The TCR beta chain described here comes from a study of spatial heterogeneity in lung cancer (dated by TCRdb to between 2019 and 2020). Regarding the study in general: Beta-chain transcripts were consistently detected in greater numbers than alpha-chain transcripts, which likely reflects a higher abundance of beta-chain transcripts. In the raw uncorrected reads, each unique combination of TCR and UMI appeared more than ten times on average. TCR alpha and beta repertoires were quantitatively compared across multiple tumor regions, matched nontumor lung and blood in non-small cell lung cancer. Nonsynonymous mutation counts, determined by whole-exome sequencing of tumor tissue, were related to features of the TCR repertoire. At surgery, 200 to 250 tumor regions, 61 to 65 matched nontumor lung samples and 56 PBMC samples were TCR-sequenced for both alpha and beta chains.

What the research found in general, with its limitations: Additional single-cell paired TCR alpha and beta sequencing was considered necessary to confirm, at a functional level, the hypothesis that regional TCRs recognize regional mutations.

Read against the paper, the sample's time point label means: sample taken at primary tumor resection. Samples were obtained from about 69 patients with early-stage, untreated non-small cell lung cancer from the lung TRACERx cohort. Whole RNA extracted from tumor and nontumor lung tissue, or from cryopreserved PBMC samples, was used for TCR sequencing without cell sorting. Patients were selected for TCR sequencing only if sufficient RNA was available from at least two tumor regions. The CDR3 runs 13 residues from the cysteine to the phenylalanine. Just the 39-base CDR3 DNA is kept, in frame starting at base 1. The germline V gene specifies SQVTM as CDR1 and ANQGSEA as CDR2. The V and J ends are trimmed by 6 bases and 6 bases, leaving 16 bases between them. The method behind the library was 5' RACE. Reads for this sample came from a NextSeq 500. To allow correction of PCR and sequencing errors, the TCR library protocol tagged every TCR cDNA molecule with a unique molecular identifier. From the authors' description of their analysis: TCR identification, UMI-based error correction and CDR3 extraction were all carried out with Decombinator tools. Expanded TCRs were defined as those above a frequency of 2 per 1,000, corresponding to the top 1% of the tumor frequency distribution. Rényi diversity was computed with the R vegan package after subsampling each repertoire 100 times to 5,000 TCRs. CDR3 similarity networks were built from amino acid triplet string-kernel similarity, with CDR3s being connected when pairwise similarity was above 0.82. The public sequencing data were trimmed at Q25 with fastp and processed into clonotypes with MiXCR by TCRdb, which kept only in-frame beta chains. Rows merge per CDR3 protein into single entries with the most common DNA and genes. The authors' filters were not applied to this entry. The sample table lists some 6,000 distinct CDR3 sequences, roughly an eighth of them with a count of one. 16% of the sample lies in the top ten.

This clonotype registers as medium-sized (0.01 to 0.1%) within its sample. The specificity of this receptor is unknown. No much larger clone is present one base from it, and per-base qualities are unavailable. This beta chain slipped into a library made for alpha chains as a stray read, so its size is not meaningful. This TCR was sampled from a human donor with early-stage non-small cell lung cancer. The chain is made from TRBV29-1 and TRBJ2-3; no D gene can be assigned with confidence. The sequenced sample was lung tissue, obtained at surgery. Read as DNA, the sequence is TGCAGCGTGCTTAAGGATGGATCGGATACGCAGTATTTT. Translated, this is CSVLKDGSDTQYF.